This TCR beta chain was retrieved from a study of blood T cell repertoires in COVID-19. Study-wide context: Samples taken during acute and convalescent COVID-19 were collected in the United States, Italy and Spain. Sources were T cells, B-cell-depleted T cells, or PBMCs; the material itself was cDNA or gDNA.

Libraries were prepared by immunoSEQ multiplex PCR; TCRdb keeps only in-frame clonotypes and omits some of them. This table has about 160,000 clones, 70% to 90% appearing once. This CDR3 is built from 18 residues. The V gene end was trimmed by 5 bases and the J gene end by 6 bases; junction bases not matched to a gene: 16. Looked up from germline, CDR1 is MNHEY and CDR2 is SVGEGT. The sequence derives from a man aged 35-49 years with acute or convalescent COVID-19. Material for sequencing was peripheral blood. V gene TRBV6-2 or TRBV6-3 combines with J gene TRBJ2-2, with 9 nucleotides matching TRBD1. The CDR3 DNA sequence: TGTGCCAGCAGTCCCGATACCACCAAGACAGGGGGACCCGGGGAGCTGTTTTTT. It is translated as CASSPDTTKTGGPGELFF.